The 8 T cell receptor beta chains listed next were all sequenced from one sample in a study of blood T cell repertoires in COVID-19. Sequencing was performed with immunoSEQ multiplex PCR; in TCRdb, only in-frame clones are kept and a portion is missing. The data show about 33,000 clones, with approximately 89% seen just once and 7.3% held by the top ten. What was sequenced was peripheral blood. Receptors were obtained from a human donor in a cohort sampled during active COVID-19.

The gene calls are TRBV27 and TRBJ1-4; D call uncertain. Trimming stripped 0 bases from V and 2 bases from J, with 19 bases between. There are 19 residues in the CDR3. CDR1 is MNHEY, CDR2 SMNVEV, per germline (reference sequence). The CDR3 DNA follows: TGTGCCAGCAGTTTATCGTGGTTCGGGAGAGGTAACACTAATGAAAAACTGTTTTTT. It codes for CASSLSWFGRGNTNEKLFF.

This chain links TRBV7-6 with TRBJ1-1; tentative D call: TRBD1 (5 bases). CDR3 size: 16 residues. The V end lost 2 bases, the J end lost 0 bases, and 13 bases lay between the germline ends. Germline CDR1 reads SGHVS; CDR2 reads FNYEAQ. The DNA for the CDR3 is TGTGCCAGCAGCTTACTGGGCGGGGGAATGAACACTGAAGCTTTCTTT. Its translation is CASSLLGGGMNTEAFF.

The V gene is TRBV27, the J gene TRBJ2-2, with 8 positions matching TRBD1. The CDR3 covers 18 residues. Germline loops: CDR1 MNHEY, CDR2 SMNVEV (reference sequence). The V gene end was trimmed by 6 bases and the J gene end by 0 bases; junction bases not matched to a gene: 12. The CDR3 DNA is TGTGCCAGCAGGCGGGACAGGAGGCAACCCCCGAACACCGGGGAGCTGTTTTTT. It translates to CASRRDRRQPPNTGELFF.

V is TRBV19 and J is TRBJ1-1; 9 positions agree with TRBD1. The CDR3 length is 14 residues. Germline V gene sequence: CDR1 LNHDA, CDR2 SQIVND (reference sequence). V lost 4 bases, J lost 3 bases, and 3 bases stayed unmatched. The CDR3: CASSSWTGDTEAFF. CDR3 nucleotides: TGTGCCAGTAGTAGTTGGACAGGGGACACTGAAGCTTTCTTT.

The J gene is TRBJ1-5, the V gene TRBV5-5; D call uncertain. This CDR3 region has 14 residues. V was trimmed by 0 bases and J by 3 bases, leaving 7 bases between them. Per the germline V gene, CDR1 is SGHKS and CDR2 is YYEKEE (reference sequence). CDR3 DNA: TGTGCCAGCAGCTTGGTTCCCTCCAATCAGCCCCAGCATTTT. It codes for CASSLVPSNQPQHF.

The chain links TRBV5-4 to TRBJ2-7; no clear D gene. CDR1 and CDR2 from the germline V gene are SGHNT and YYREEE (reference sequence). CDR3 length: 12 amino acids. V was cut by 4 bases and J by 7 bases, with 12 bases left in between. The DNA for the CDR3 is TGTGCCAGCAGCCTAAACTACGCAGAGCAGTACTTC. Its translation is CASSLNYAEQYF.

The genes are TRBV28 and TRBJ2-3; 8 bases agree with TRBD2. V dropped 3 bases and J dropped 5; count of bases not matched to a gene: 4. CDR3 length: 14 residues. The V gene's germline CDR1 is MDHEN and CDR2 SYDVKM. In nucleotides, the CDR3 is TGTGCCAGCAGTTTTGGGCGGGAGGTAGATACGCAGTATTTT. This translates into CASSFGREVDTQYF. Looking up the rest from reference TRBV28 and TRBJ2-3 gives the full variable domain: DVKVTQSSRYLVKRTGEKVFLECVQDMDHENMFWYRQDPGLGLRLIYFSYDVKMKEKGDIPEGYSVSREKKERFSLILESASTNQTSMYLCASSFGREVDTQYFGPGTRLTVL.

The chain uses TRBV5-8 and TRBJ1-1; maybe TRBD1 (6 bases). Germline V CDR1 and CDR2: SGHTS, YDEGEE. CDR3 length: 13 residues. The V end was cut by 5 bases, the J end by 6 bases, with 14 bases between. Here the CDR3 DNA reads TGTGCCAGCAGGTTCAGGGGCAGCGCTGAAGCTTTCTTT. This encodes CASRFRGSAEAFF.